The text below deals with one T cell receptor beta chain. The antigen is undetermined. These data belong to a study of radiation and T cells in renal cell carcinoma. Study-wide background: Nephrectomy followed 15 Gy stereotactic body radiation by 4 weeks.

Sample time point: blood 2 weeks post-SBRT. Sample treatment: 15 Gy SBRT to primary tumor, nephrectomy 4 weeks later. Serial blood draws occurred at baseline and 2 and 4 weeks post-SBRT. Study conclusions and caveats: Top tumor clonotypes rose in blood 2 weeks post-radiation, then contracted.

CDR3 length: 17 residues. Between the trimmed V and J ends, which lost 8 bases and 2 bases, there was a span of 24 bases. CDR1 and CDR2 (germline): LNHDA, SQIVND (reference sequence). Assay used: immunoSEQ multiplex PCR; TCRdb lists only in-frame clones, some missing. The data contain just over 150,000 clones, around 90% of them singletons. This TCR derives from a woman aged 45-59 years with renal cell carcinoma. The sample consisted of blood, taken from a patient whose treatment included radiotherapy and nephrectomy. V is TRBV19 and J is TRBJ2-5; D not resolved. This chain's CDR3 is CASGPGFRSPPQETQYF. The CDR3 DNA sequence: TGTGCCAGTGGCCCCGGATTTAGGTCCCCCCCACAAGAGACCCAGTACTTC.